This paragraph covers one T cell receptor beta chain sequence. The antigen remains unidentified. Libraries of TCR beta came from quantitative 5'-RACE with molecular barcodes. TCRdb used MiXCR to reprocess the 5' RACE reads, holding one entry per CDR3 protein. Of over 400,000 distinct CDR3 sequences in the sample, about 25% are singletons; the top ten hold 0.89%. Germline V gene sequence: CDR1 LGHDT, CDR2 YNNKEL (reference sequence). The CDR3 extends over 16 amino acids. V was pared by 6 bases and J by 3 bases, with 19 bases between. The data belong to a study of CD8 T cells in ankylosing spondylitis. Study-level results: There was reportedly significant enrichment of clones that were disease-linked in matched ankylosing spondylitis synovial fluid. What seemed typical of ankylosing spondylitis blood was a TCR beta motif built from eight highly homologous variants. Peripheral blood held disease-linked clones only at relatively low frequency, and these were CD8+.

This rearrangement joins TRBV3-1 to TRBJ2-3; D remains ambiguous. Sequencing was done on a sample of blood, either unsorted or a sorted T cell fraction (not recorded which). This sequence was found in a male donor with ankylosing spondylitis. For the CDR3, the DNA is TGTGCCAGCAGTGACGCCGGGCGTACGAGGACAGATACGCAGTATTTT. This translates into CASSDAGRTRTDTQYF.